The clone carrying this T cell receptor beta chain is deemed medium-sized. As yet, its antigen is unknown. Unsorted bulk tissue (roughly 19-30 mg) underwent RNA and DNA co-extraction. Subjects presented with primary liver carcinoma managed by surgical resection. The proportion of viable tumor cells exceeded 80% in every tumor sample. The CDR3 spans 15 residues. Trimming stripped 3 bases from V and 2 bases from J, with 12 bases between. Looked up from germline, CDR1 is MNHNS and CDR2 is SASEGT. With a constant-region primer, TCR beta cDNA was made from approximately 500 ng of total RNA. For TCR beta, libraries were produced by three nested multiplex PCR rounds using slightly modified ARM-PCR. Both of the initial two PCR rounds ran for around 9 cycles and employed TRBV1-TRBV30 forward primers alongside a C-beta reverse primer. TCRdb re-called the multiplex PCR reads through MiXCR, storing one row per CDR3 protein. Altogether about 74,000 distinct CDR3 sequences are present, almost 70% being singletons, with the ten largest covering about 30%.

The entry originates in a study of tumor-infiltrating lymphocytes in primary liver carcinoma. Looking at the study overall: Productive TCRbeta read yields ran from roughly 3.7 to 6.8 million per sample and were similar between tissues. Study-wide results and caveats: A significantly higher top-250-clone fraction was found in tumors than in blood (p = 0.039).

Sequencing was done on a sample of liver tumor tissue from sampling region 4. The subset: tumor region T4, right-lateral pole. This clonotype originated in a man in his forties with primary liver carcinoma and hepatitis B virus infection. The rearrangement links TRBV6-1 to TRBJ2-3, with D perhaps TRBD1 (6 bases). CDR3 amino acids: CASSDRQEATDTQYF. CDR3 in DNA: TGTGCCAGCAGTGACCGACAGGAAGCCACAGATACGCAGTATTTT.